Sequencing of this T cell receptor (beta chain) was carried out in a study of blood T cell repertoires in COVID-19. Study information: Samples representing acute and convalescent COVID-19 were sourced from the United States, Italy and Spain. PBMCs, B-cell-depleted T cells, or T cells were the source of the cDNA or gDNA that made up the material.

Per the authors' pipeline: Amplifying reference gene primers gave estimates of nucleated cell counts. Method: immunoSEQ multiplex PCR; TCRdb's copy keeps in-frame clones and lacks some. V and J calls and clone size are those listed in that table; D and trimming were worked out from the DNA. Of hundreds of thousands of clones in the sample, approximately 88% were seen once. This clone was counted ten times or more. Patients in Seattle were enrolled during active infection, then followed longitudinally. With 6 bases clipped from V and 2 bases from J, the junction kept 3 bases outside the gene matches. From germline, CDR1 is MNHEY and CDR2 SMNVEV (reference sequence). This CDR3 contains 14 residues.

The TCR originated in a woman in her forties or fifties with COVID-19, enrolled during active disease. The sequenced sample consisted of peripheral blood. V usage is TRBV27 and J usage is TRBJ1-4; the match to TRBD1 covers 7 bases. CDR3 region: CASSSQGTNEKLFF. CDR3 DNA: TGTGCCAGCAGCTCACAGGGGACTAATGAAAAACTGTTTTTT.